This TCR beta chain was sequenced for a study of blood T cells in healthy people across ages. The study's findings and limits: In long-lived donors, naive CD4+ cell counts and diversity exceeded those of aged donors. Since the PBMCs were unsorted, naive and antigen-experienced cells could not be conclusively compared. Naive T cell percentage showed a strong correlation with the diversity of TCR beta.

With respect to this clonotype: Antigen: not known.

Alongside a J-beta primer mix, a sample-barcoded 5' primer served in a second PCR lasting roughly 7 to 12 cycles. TCRdb used MiXCR to reprocess the 5' RACE reads, holding one entry per CDR3 protein. Of about 1.6 million distinct CDR3 sequences listed, about 31% are singletons. Germline trimming cut 3 bases from V and 8 bases from J; bases unmatched to any gene: 6. This CDR3 spans 13 amino acids. Germline V gene data show CDR1 as LGHDT and CDR2 as YNNKEL (reference sequence). RNA extraction gave at least 5.5 micrograms of total RNA per sample. The receptor was isolated from a young woman in good health. Sequencing was performed on blood. The rearrangement uses TRBV3-1 and TRBJ1-2; 7 bases align to TRBD1. CDR3 sequence reads: CASSHTGAGGYTF. The CDR3 coding sequence is TGTGCCAGCAGCCATACAGGGGCGGGGGGCTACACCTTC.